A few counts support the clone carrying this TCR beta chain. Its matching antigen is unknown. The source of the sample is a study of T cell responses to AZD1222 COVID-19 vaccine. TCRdb's copy holds only in-frame clones and misses some; the assay was immunoSEQ multiplex PCR. Of 130,000 or so clones listed, 89% are singletons. The CDR3 has 15 amino acids. Germline values: CDR1 SGHRS, CDR2 YFSETQ. V dropped 3 bases and J dropped 0 bases, with 10 bases sitting between them. Study conclusions and caveats: Baseline antibody screening turned up just a handful of seropositive AZD1222 recipients. Nearly half of the spike-specific TCRs reportedly recognize variant regions that carry no mutations.

Specimen: peripheral blood, collected on day 0 of AZD1222 vaccination. This chain connects TRBV5-1 to TRBJ2-1; D perhaps matches TRBD1 (5 bases). This TCR was sampled from an adult in good health. CDR3 DNA: TGCGCCAGCAGCTCGACGACAGACTCCTACAATGAGCAGTTCTTC. Amino acid sequence: CASSSTTDSYNEQFF.